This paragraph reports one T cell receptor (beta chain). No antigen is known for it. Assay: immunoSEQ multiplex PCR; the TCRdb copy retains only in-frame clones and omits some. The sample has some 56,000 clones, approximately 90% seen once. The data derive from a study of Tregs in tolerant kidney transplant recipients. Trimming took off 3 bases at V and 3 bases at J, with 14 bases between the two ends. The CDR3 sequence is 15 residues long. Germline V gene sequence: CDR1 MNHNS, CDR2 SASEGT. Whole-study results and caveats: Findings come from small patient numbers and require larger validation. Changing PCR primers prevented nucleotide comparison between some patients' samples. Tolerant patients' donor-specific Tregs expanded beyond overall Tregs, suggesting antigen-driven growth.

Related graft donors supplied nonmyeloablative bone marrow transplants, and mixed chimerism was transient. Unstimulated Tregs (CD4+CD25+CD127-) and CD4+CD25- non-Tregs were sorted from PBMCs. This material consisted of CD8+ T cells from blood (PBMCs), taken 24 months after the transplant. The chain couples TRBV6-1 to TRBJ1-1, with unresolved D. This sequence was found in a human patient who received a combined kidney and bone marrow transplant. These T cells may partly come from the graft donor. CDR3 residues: CASSDPLTTYTEAFF. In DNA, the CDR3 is TGTGCCAGCAGTGACCCCCTGACAACCTACACTGAAGCTTTCTTT.